Shown below are 21 T cell receptor beta chains from a single sample sequenced in a study of shared clonotypes between healthy human individuals (TCRdb year 2020). Library preparation was by the immunoSEQ multiplex PCR assay. This immuneACCESS table, as held by TCRdb, lists in-frame sequences with V and J called but not all clones. Of the missing ones, under half trace to an unresolved V gene in checked studies; the others have no known cause. The sample yields some 1,400,000 clones; roughly 97% were counted once. In total, the top ten clones hold more than 0.9% of the sample. The source material was naive CD4+ T cells sorted from blood. This sample's cell subset or site label indicates: CD45RA+ positively selected. The receptors were gathered from a man between 25 and 39 years old in good health.

This chain links TRBV19 with TRBJ2-7, with 14 positions matching TRBD2. Germline loops: CDR1 LNHDA, CDR2 SQIVND (reference sequence). J gave up 0 bases and V 4 bases, and 5 bases lay outside the gene matches. CDR3 length: 17 amino acids. CDR3 protein: CASSTRTSGRSSYEQYF. As DNA, the CDR3 is TGTGCCAGTAGTACTAGGACTAGCGGGAGGAGCTCCTACGAGCAGTACTTC.

This chain joins TRBV5-4 and TRBJ1-5; TRBD1 is a possible D gene (6 bases). V was cut by 4 bases and J by 5 bases, with 10 bases left in between. This CDR3 has 13 amino acids. Germline V lookup: CDR1 SGHNT, CDR2 YYREEE (reference sequence). CDR3 bases: TGTGCCAGCAGCCCAGGGGTAGATCAGCCCCAGCATTTT. Translated: CASSPGVDQPQHF.

The V gene is TRBV7-2, the J gene TRBJ1-1; the D is unclear. V was shortened by 5 bases and J by 7 bases, with 14 bases between the two germline ends. The CDR3 consists of 13 residues. Germline V gene lookup returns CDR1 SGHTA and CDR2 FQGNSA. CDR3: CASSPRPESEAFF. The CDR3 coding sequence is TGTGCCAGCAGCCCCAGACCTGAAAGTGAAGCTTTCTTT.

Note on this clone: Other DNA sequences in this specimen translate into the identical CDR3. The V and J genes are TRBV9 and TRBJ2-7; 10 bases fit TRBD1. CDR3 length: 15 residues. Per the germline V gene, CDR1 is SGDLS and CDR2 is YYNGEE. V shed 0 bases, J shed 3 bases, and the junction held 3 bases outside the gene matches. The CDR3 DNA sequence: TGTGCCAGCAGCGTAGCCGGGACAGGGGACTACGAGCAGTACTTC. As protein: CASSVAGTGDYEQYF.

This clone was recorded once. For the CDR3, the DNA is TGCGCCAGCAGCTTGGGACAGGGGGCGCCGGGGGCCAACGTCCTGACTTTC. Its translation: CASSLGQGAPGANVLTF. This chain uses TRBV5-1 with TRBJ2-6, with 10 positions matching TRBD1. V shed 0 bases and J 4 bases; nucleotides not matched to a gene: 4. This CDR3 is 17 amino acids long. Per the germline V gene, CDR1 is SGHRS and CDR2 is YFSETQ. The variable domain in full, completed from reference TRBV5-1 and TRBJ2-6, reads KAGVTQTPRYLIKTRGQQVTLSCSPISGHRSVSWYQQTPGQGLQFLFEYFSETQRNKGNFPGRFSGRQFSNSRSEMNVSTLELGDSALYLCASSLGQGAPGANVLTFGAGSRLTVL.

This clone was seen only once. Additional DNA sequences in this sample encode the identical CDR3. CDR3 in DNA: TGCGCCAGCAGCCCAGGACTAGCAGACTACAATGAGCAGTTCTTC. Translated: CASSPGLADYNEQFF. The V and J genes are TRBV5-1 and TRBJ2-1; 8 positions agree with TRBD2. The CDR3 is made up of 15 amino acids. The V gene's germline CDR1 is SGHRS and CDR2 YFSETQ. V shed 4 bases and J 3 bases; nucleotides not matched to a gene: 6.

This rearrangement joins TRBV5-6 to TRBJ1-2; weak D call: TRBD1 (5 bases). The CDR3 extends over 15 amino acids. Germline V gene data show CDR1 as SGHDT and CDR2 as YYEEEE. The ends were cut back, 2 bases at V and 1 base at J, with 12 bases in the middle. The CDR3 DNA sequence: TGTGCCAGCAGCTTTTCGCCGCAGGGTAACTATGGCTACACCTTC. Protein: CASSFSPQGNYGYTF.

V usage is TRBV5-1 and J usage is TRBJ2-7; 9 nucleotides align to TRBD1. The length of the CDR3 is 14 residues. CDR1 is SGHRS and CDR2 is YFSETQ in the germline V gene. Losses at the gene ends were 5 bases for V and 6 bases for J; bases not matched to a gene: 9. DNA for the CDR3: TGCGCCAGCAGTCCCGGGACAGGGATCCGCGAGCAGTACTTC. As protein: CASSPGTGIREQYF.

V gene TRBV28 combines with J gene TRBJ2-3, with 8 bases identical to TRBD2. Trimming took 5 bases from V and 2 from J; bases not matched to a gene: 6. Germline CDR1 is MDHEN and CDR2 is SYDVKM. This CDR3 is built from 15 residues. The CDR3 sequence: CASSVSGSNTDTQYF. For the CDR3, the DNA is TGTGCCAGCAGTGTCAGCGGGAGCAACACAGATACGCAGTATTTT.

V gene TRBV7-8 combines with J gene TRBJ2-3; D unresolved. The CDR3 extends over 12 amino acids. The V and J ends lost 4 bases and 9 bases respectively, with 11 bases between them. Per germline, CDR1 SGHVS and CDR2 FQNEAQ. CDR3 residues: CASSSTSVTQYF. For the CDR3, the DNA is TGTGCCAGCAGCTCCACTTCAGTAACGCAGTATTTT.

The rearrangement links TRBV9 to TRBJ2-4; possible D gene TRBD1, 6 bases. Germline-derived CDR1 and CDR2 are SGDLS and YYNGEE. The CDR3 has 14 residues. V was shortened by 5 bases and J by 4 bases, with 13 bases between the two germline ends. The CDR3 DNA is TGTGCCAGCAGTACCCGGGACACGAAAAACATTCAGTACTTC. It codes for CASSTRDTKNIQYF.

The gene calls are TRBV28 and TRBJ1-2; TRBD1 might be the D (5 bases). V was shortened by 6 bases and J by 3 bases, with 11 bases between the two germline ends. The germline V gene has CDR1 MDHEN and CDR2 SYDVKM. This CDR3 is 13 amino acids long. The CDR3 region is CASSVQEDYGYTF. In DNA, the CDR3 is TGTGCCAGCAGCGTACAGGAGGACTATGGCTACACCTTC.

The gene calls are TRBV5-8 and TRBJ2-7; D might be TRBD2 (6 bases). Germline assignment: CDR1 SGHTS and CDR2 YDEGEE. This CDR3 is 15 amino acids long. V shed 2 bases and J shed 3 bases, with 15 bases lying between them. The CDR3 bases are TGTGCCAGCAGCTTCGGAGTTGCTAGCGACTACGAGCAGTACTTC. Translated: CASSFGVASDYEQYF.

V gene TRBV5-4 combines with J gene TRBJ2-2; no reliable D call. Per the germline V gene, CDR1 is SGHNT and CDR2 is YYREEE (reference sequence). V gave up 2 bases and J gave up 3 bases, with 14 bases separating them. The CDR3 sequence is 16 residues long. In DNA, the CDR3 is TGTGCCAGCAGCTTTCCGCGGAAAGATCACACCGGGGAGCTGTTTTTT. Its protein is CASSFPRKDHTGELFF.

Comment on this clone: Other DNA sequences in this sample translate to the same CDR3. The chain has TRBV29-1 and TRBJ2-5; 7 bases line up with TRBD1. V shed 4 bases, J shed 1 base, and the junction held 3 bases outside the gene matches. The CDR3 covers 13 residues. The germline V gene encodes CDR1 SQVTM and CDR2 ANQGSEA. The CDR3 sequence is CSVAGTAQETQYF. The CDR3 DNA reads as TGCAGCGTTGCAGGGACAGCCCAAGAGACCCAGTACTTC.

The V call is TRBV27, the J call TRBJ2-3; D unresolved. V was shortened by 6 bases and J by 2 bases, with 12 bases between the two germline ends. The CDR3 spans 14 residues. CDR1 and CDR2 (germline): MNHEY, SMNVEV (reference sequence). The CDR3, as DNA: TGTGCCAGCAGGTACAAACTCCACACAGATACGCAGTATTTT. Its translation: CASRYKLHTDTQYF.

This chain connects TRBV9 to TRBJ2-3; D may correspond to TRBD1 or TRBD2 (6 bases each). CDR3 length: 17 residues. Germline CDR1 reads SGDLS; CDR2 reads YYNGEE. V was pared by 0 bases and J by 5 bases, with 19 bases between. This CDR3 reads CASSVEGGPGVVDTQYF. In DNA form, the CDR3 reads TGTGCCAGCAGCGTAGAAGGAGGGCCAGGGGTAGTAGATACGCAGTATTTT.

This rearrangement joins TRBV29-1 to TRBJ2-7; a possible D gene is TRBD2 (5 bases). CDR1 is SQVTM and CDR2 is ANQGSEA in the germline V gene. V was trimmed by 4 bases and J by 5 bases, leaving 15 bases between them. The CDR3 sequence is 13 residues long. CDR3 loop: CSVGSRFGDEQYF. The DNA of the CDR3 is TGCAGCGTTGGGTCGCGGTTCGGGGACGAGCAGTACTTC.

The V and J genes are TRBV10-3 and TRBJ1-1, with D uncertain. The CDR3 loop spans 14 amino acids. V dropped 7 bases and J dropped 11 bases, with 23 bases sitting between them. Germline-derived CDR1 and CDR2 are ENHRY and SYGVKD. The CDR3 nucleotides read TGTGCCATCACCCCGGACCAAGGGAGGGCCAATGCTTTCTTT. Residues: CAITPDQGRANAFF.

The genes are TRBV15 and TRBJ2-1; unclear D gene. CDR3 size: 12 residues. Trimming removed 8 bases from V and 7 bases from J, with 12 bases in between. From germline, CDR1 is LNHNV and CDR2 YYDKDF (reference sequence). The CDR3 DNA follows: TGTGCCACCTCCTGGGCACTAAATGAGCAGTTCTTC. Its protein is CATSWALNEQFF. Variable domain in full (rest from reference TRBV15 and TRBJ2-1): DAMVIQNPRYQVTQFGKPVTLSCSQTLNHNVMYWYQQKSSQAPKLLFHYYDKDFNNEADTPDNFQSRRPNTSFCFLDIRSPGLGDTAMYLCATSWALNEQFFGPGTRLTVL.

This chain connects TRBV28 to TRBJ1-4; no firm D call. CDR3 size: 14 residues. Germline assignment: CDR1 MDHEN and CDR2 SYDVKM. Trimming stripped 2 bases from V and 8 bases from J, with 12 bases between. In DNA, the CDR3 is TGTGCCAGCAGTTTAGTAGGGAGCGGGGAAAAACTGTTTTTT. This codes for CASSLVGSGEKLFF.